The 29 T cell receptor beta chains reported below all come from one sample, sequenced in a study of T cell repertoires in cytomegalovirus infection. TCRdb passed the reads through MiXCR, listing each CDR3 protein once. The sample shows over 250,000 distinct CDR3 sequences, about 25% of them seen only once. Sequenced material: PBMCs. Receptors originate from a human donor in good health (CMV status not recorded). Some clones in this sample may be carry-over from other donors' samples.

This clonotype has just one count. This may come from a read error, since a much larger clone is one base off. The V and J genes are TRBV7-2 and TRBJ2-3, with D unclear. This CDR3 has 13 amino acids. CDR1 SGHTA and CDR2 FQGNSA come from the germline V gene. V was trimmed by 5 bases and J by 5 bases, leaving 11 bases between them. The CDR3 DNA sequence: TGTGCCAGCAGCGCCCCTCGAGTAGATACGCAGTATTTT. This translates into CASSAPRVDTQYF.

This clonotype was counted a few times. The V gene is TRBV19, the J gene TRBJ1-6; D not resolved. Germline CDR1 is LNHDA and CDR2 is SQIVND (reference sequence). The CDR3 consists of 17 residues. Trimming left V 4 bases short and J 0 bases short, with 13 bases between. The CDR3 protein is CASSNPPRSSYNSPLHF. DNA of the CDR3: TGTGCCAGTAGTAATCCGCCTCGGAGCTCCTATAATTCACCCCTCCACTTT.

The V gene is TRBV6-5, the J gene TRBJ2-1, with TRBD1 matching over 8 bases. V trimming: 3 bases; J trimming: 6 bases; junction bases outside the gene matches: 7. The germline V gene encodes CDR1 MNHEY and CDR2 SVGAGI. The CDR3 runs to 15 residues. This CDR3 is CASSYFRGHLNEQFF. DNA for the CDR3: TGTGCCAGCAGTTATTTCAGGGGGCATCTCAATGAGCAGTTCTTC.

The chain has TRBV28 and TRBJ2-1; TRBD2 matches at 12 bases. The CDR3 has 17 residues. CDR1 MDHEN and CDR2 SYDVKM come from the germline V gene. Trimming at V came to 4 bases and at J to 1 base, leaving 5 bases not matched to a gene. CDR3 nucleotide sequence: TGTGCCAGCAGTTCGCTGACTAGCGGGAGTTCCTACAATGAGCAGTTCTTC. This sequence encodes CASSSLTSGSSYNEQFF. The full variable domain, in which reference TRBV28 and TRBJ2-1 provide the parts outside the CDR3, is DVKVTQSSRYLVKRTGEKVFLECVQDMDHENMFWYRQDPGLGLRLIYFSYDVKMKEKGDIPEGYSVSREKKERFSLILESASTNQTSMYLCASSSLTSGSSYNEQFFGPGTRLTVL.

This clonotype has ten or more counts. This chain joins TRBV7-2 and TRBJ2-1; maybe TRBD2 (5 bases). Deletions cut 4 bases from V and 1 base from J, with 11 bases between. This CDR3 comprises 15 residues. From germline, CDR1 is SGHTA and CDR2 FQGNSA. CDR3 DNA: TGTGCCAGCAGCTCCGGCCGGGGTTCCTACAATGAGCAGTTCTTC. It encodes CASSSGRGSYNEQFF. The full variable domain, in which reference TRBV7-2 and TRBJ2-1 provide the parts outside the CDR3, is GAGVSQSPSNKVTEKGKDVELRCDPISGHTALYWYRQSLGQGLEFLIYFQGNSAPDKSGLPSDRFSAERTGGSVSTLTIQRTQQEDSAVYLCASSSGRGSYNEQFFGPGTRLTVL.

This clonotype has a count of ten or more. The chain couples TRBV4-3 to TRBJ2-1; the match to TRBD2 covers 8 bases. Per the germline V gene, CDR1 is LGHNA and CDR2 is YSLEER. J gave up 6 bases and V 0 bases, and 10 bases lay outside the gene matches. This CDR3 spans 17 amino acids. In DNA, the CDR3 is TGCGCCAGCAGCCAAGACCCGGGACTAGTTTCCCTCAATGAGCAGTTCTTC. Amino acids: CASSQDPGLVSLNEQFF.

The table lists this clonotype with many counts. The chain has TRBV7-2 and TRBJ2-3; D is possibly TRBD1 (6 bases). Germline CDR1 and CDR2: SGHTA and FQGNSA. The CDR3 runs to 18 residues. V was shortened by 3 bases and J by 3 bases, with 22 bases between the two germline ends. The CDR3 nucleotides read TGTGCCAGCAGCTTGCCAGGAATGGGGGCTTGGGGGACAGATACGCAGTATTTT. This gives the protein CASSLPGMGAWGTDTQYF.

The J gene is TRBJ2-7, the V gene TRBV7-6; no clear D. Trimming pared 7 bases from V and 0 bases from J, leaving 10 bases between. The CDR3 extends over 13 amino acids. Germline V gene sequence: CDR1 SGHVS, CDR2 FNYEAQ. CDR3 region: CASTYGLSYEQYF. The DNA for the CDR3 is TGTGCCAGCACCTACGGGCTCTCCTACGAGCAGTACTTC.

The chain joins TRBV12-3 or TRBV12-4 to TRBJ2-7, with 9 bases matching TRBD1. Trimming removed 7 bases from V and 5 bases from J; junction bases left unmatched: 9. The CDR3 totals 14 residues. The CDR3 here is CASTRTGEVNEQYF. DNA of the CDR3: TGTGCCAGCACTAGGACAGGGGAGGTGAACGAGCAGTACTTC.

The rearrangement uses TRBV12-3 or TRBV12-4 and TRBJ1-1, with 7 bases fitting TRBD1. The CDR3 has 14 amino acids. J lost 3 bases, V lost 4 bases, and 5 bases had no gene match. CDR3 amino acids: CASSSRGRDTEAFF. The CDR3 region has the DNA TGTGCCAGCAGTTCAAGGGGGCGCGACACTGAAGCTTTCTTT.

As to this clonotype: Just one base apart from a much larger clone, this may be a read error. This rearrangement joins TRBV7-3 to TRBJ2-7; D is perhaps TRBD2 (5 bases). The CDR3 is 13 residues long. CDR1 is SGHTA, CDR2 FQGTGA, per germline. V dropped 0 bases and J dropped 5 bases, with 8 bases sitting between them. The CDR3: CASSLTFGDEQYF. The CDR3, as DNA: TGTGCCAGCAGCTTAACGTTCGGGGACGAGCAGTACTTC.

There are many counts of this clonotype. The rearrangement uses TRBV7-2 and TRBJ2-3; 7 bases are shared with TRBD2. Per the germline V gene, CDR1 is SGHTA and CDR2 is FQGNSA. This CDR3 is 16 amino acids long. V shed 1 base and J 2 bases; nucleotides not matched to a gene: 6. CDR3: CASSLVVAGLTDTQYF. For the CDR3, the DNA is TGTGCCAGCAGCTTAGTGGTAGCGGGTCTCACAGATACGCAGTATTTT.

This clonotype was observed many times. The chain links TRBV7-2 to TRBJ2-7; 8 bases map to TRBD2. The CDR3 is 14 amino acids. Germline CDR1 is SGHTA and CDR2 is FQGNSA. V was clipped by 5 bases and J by 3 bases; unmatched bases: 6. The CDR3 sequence: CASSPAGVNYEQYF. CDR3 nucleotides: TGTGCCAGCAGCCCAGCGGGAGTCAACTACGAGCAGTACTTC.

This clonotype was seen more than once but under ten times. The CDR3 here is CASSSTGTNYEQYF. DNA for the CDR3: TGTGCCAGCAGTTCCACCGGGACCAACTACGAGCAGTACTTC. The genes are TRBV27 and TRBJ2-7; the D call may be TRBD1 or TRBD2 (5 bases each). Germline CDR1 MNHEY, CDR2 SMNVEV (reference sequence). V lost 4 bases and J 3 bases, leaving 13 bases between the germline ends. This CDR3 has 14 amino acids.

The chain combines TRBV7-9 with TRBJ2-1; weak D call: TRBD2 (7 bases). Germline CDR1 and CDR2: SEHNR and FQNEAQ (reference sequence). The CDR3 runs 13 residues. Trimming shortened V by 2 bases and J by 9 bases, and 11 bases separated the two germline ends. CDR3 in amino acids: CASSLNREGEQFF. The CDR3, as DNA: TGTGCCAGCAGCTTAAACAGGGAGGGTGAGCAGTTCTTC.

Only a few counts were recorded for this clonotype. This chain links TRBV7-2 with TRBJ1-1, with D unclear. The CDR3 covers 14 residues. Trimming pared 5 bases from V and 3 bases from J, leaving 13 bases between. CDR1 is SGHTA, CDR2 FQGNSA, per germline. CDR3 DNA: TGTGCCAGCAGCCTCGACGTTGGACACACTGAAGCTTTCTTT. Its translation: CASSLDVGHTEAFF.

The chain links TRBV6-2 or TRBV6-3 to TRBJ1-5, with 8 bases lining up with TRBD1. The J segment lost 6 bases and the V segment lost 5 bases, leaving 6 bases of the junction unmatched. The CDR3 is 14 amino acids. The germline V gene has CDR1 MNHEY and CDR2 SVGEGT. CDR3 nucleotides: TGTGCCAGCAGTCAACAGGGGGTGAGTCAGCCCCAGCATTTT. Its translation is CASSQQGVSQPQHF.

The genes are TRBV29-1 and TRBJ2-3; tentatively, D is TRBD2 (5 bases). Germline CDR1 reads SQVTM; CDR2 reads ANQGSEA. Trimming shortened V by 3 bases and J by 0 bases, and 19 bases separated the two germline ends. CDR3 length: 17 amino acids. The CDR3 loop reads CSVDLGHGVTSTDTQYF. The CDR3, as DNA: TGCAGCGTTGATCTTGGTCACGGGGTAACTAGCACAGATACGCAGTATTTT.

This clonotype was recorded at least ten times. The J gene is TRBJ2-7, the V gene TRBV20-1; TRBD2 aligns across 7 bases. CDR3 length: 17 residues. V dropped 7 bases and J dropped 3; count of bases not matched to a gene: 21. Germline V CDR1 and CDR2: DFQATT, SNEGSKA (reference sequence). The CDR3 spells CSVSRGTSGLAVYEQYF. CDR3 in DNA: TGCAGTGTCTCCCGCGGAACCTCCGGGCTAGCGGTCTACGAGCAGTACTTC.

The chain is built from TRBV29-1 and TRBJ2-1; 7 positions match TRBD2. Germline lookup yields CDR1 SQVTM and CDR2 ANQGSEA. The CDR3 runs 14 residues. The junction had 5 bases not matched to a gene; V was cut back by 0 bases and J by 6 bases. Written as DNA, the CDR3 is TGCAGCGTTGAAGAGCAGCGGGGCTTCAATGAGCAGTTCTTC. Protein sequence: CSVEEQRGFNEQFF.

Only a few counts were recorded for this clonotype. This sequence joins TRBV12-3 or TRBV12-4 and TRBJ2-7, with D possibly being TRBD1 (6 bases). V was shortened by 3 bases and J by 6 bases, with 15 bases between the two germline ends. The CDR3 length is 14 residues. CDR3 protein: CASSFSRGGSEQYF. The CDR3 DNA is TGTGCCAGCAGTTTTTCCAGGGGCGGATCCGAGCAGTACTTC.

The table lists this clonotype with a few counts. The chain has TRBV27 and TRBJ1-2; maybe TRBD1 (6 bases). Germline lookup yields CDR1 MNHEY and CDR2 SMNVEV (reference sequence). The CDR3 length is 16 residues. V was cut by 6 bases and J by 7 bases, with 24 bases left in between. The CDR3 DNA reads TGTGCCAGCAGCCACCCTCGGGACATCCGGGTGGGTGGCTACACCTTC. It translates to CASSHPRDIRVGGYTF.

This clonotype occurred a few times. The chain carries TRBV6-5 and TRBJ1-1, with a possible D match to TRBD1 (5 bases). Between the trimmed V and J ends, which lost 0 bases and 4 bases, there was a span of 9 bases. Germline CDR1 reads MNHEY; CDR2 reads SVGAGI. The CDR3 extends over 14 amino acids. CDR3 sequence: CASSYSLGGTEAFF. CDR3 DNA: TGTGCCAGCAGTTACTCTCTGGGGGGCACTGAAGCTTTCTTT.

This clonotype was observed a few times. The chain employs TRBV7-2 and TRBJ1-5; perhaps TRBD1 as D (6 bases). The V end was cut by 4 bases, the J end by 7 bases, with 14 bases between. The germline CDR1 and CDR2 sequences are SGHTA and FQGNSA. The CDR3 sequence is 14 residues long. The CDR3 region has the DNA TGTGCCAGCAGCTCGTCCCCAGGGGACCAGCCCCAGCATTTT. Its protein is CASSSSPGDQPQHF.

This clonotype has only a few counts. This chain uses TRBV5-8 with TRBJ1-6, with 8 bases that match TRBD1. Germline V gene lookup returns CDR1 SGHTS and CDR2 YDEGEE. V lost 3 bases, J lost 7 bases, and 6 bases stayed unmatched. The CDR3 loop spans 15 amino acids. The CDR3 nucleotides are TGTGCCAGCAGCTCGAGACAGGGGACGAATTCACCCCTCCACTTT. This sequence encodes CASSSRQGTNSPLHF.

This chain joins TRBV28 and TRBJ2-2; the match to TRBD2 covers 7 bases. In germline, CDR1 is MDHEN, CDR2 SYDVKM. The CDR3 has 15 residues. Trimming cost V 7 bases and J 4 bases; bases outside gene matches: 9. The CDR3 DNA is TGTGCCAGCAAGTTTAGTGCGGGAGTCACCGGGGAGCTGTTTTTT. Translating it yields CASKFSAGVTGELFF.

For this clonotype: At one end the junction does not follow the germline gene, possibly because of a read error. The chain employs TRBV6-8 and TRBJ2-1, with D maybe TRBD1 (5 bases). In germline, CDR1 is MNHGY, CDR2 SAAAGT. This CDR3 is 12 amino acids long. CDR3 in DNA: TGTGCCAGCAGTAACTCAGGGCATGAGCAGTTCTTC. It translates to CASSNSGHEQFF.

This clonotype was found many times. This chain links TRBV11-1 with TRBJ2-7, with D tentatively TRBD2 (5 bases). CDR1 is SGHAT and CDR2 is FQDESV in the germline V gene (reference sequence). V dropped 1 base and J dropped 6 bases, with 13 bases sitting between them. The CDR3 extends over 14 amino acids. CDR3 coding DNA: TGTGCCAGCAGCTTAGGCGCTAGCTCGGGCGAGCAGTACTTC. Translating gives CASSLGASSGEQYF. Together with reference TRBV11-1 and TRBJ2-7, the CDR3 gives the full variable domain: EAEVAQSPRYKITEKSQAVAFWCDPISGHATLYWYRQILGQGPELLVQFQDESVVDDSQLPKDRFSAERLKGVDSTLKIQPAELGDSAMYLCASSLGASSGEQYFGPGTRLTVT.

The V call is TRBV19, the J call TRBJ2-2; 9 bases align to TRBD2. Germline CDR1 and CDR2: LNHDA and SQIVND (reference sequence). The CDR3 is made up of 17 amino acids. Germline trimming cut 7 bases from V and 7 bases from J; bases unmatched to any gene: 16. CDR3 bases: TGTGCCAGTAACCGTATGTCGGCGGGAGGGCCCGACGGGGAGCTGTTTTTT. Translating it yields CASNRMSAGGPDGELFF.